This T cell receptor (beta chain) was found in a study of post-analysis software for immune sequencing data. Only a few counts were recorded for this clonotype. Its antigen is unidentified. The TCR beta cDNA libraries contained unique molecular identifiers. TCRdb reprocessed the PCR reads via MiXCR and lists one record per CDR3 protein. The table has roughly 600,000 distinct CDR3 sequences, 44% seen once; the top ten hold under 2%. Study findings and constraints: Controls had lower frequencies than patients of 4 or 5 TRBV segments, which included TRBV5-6, TRBV5-1 and TRBV20-1.

There are 12 residues in the CDR3. Germline assignment: CDR1 SQVTM and CDR2 ANQGSEA. Trimming removed 4 bases at V and 4 bases at J, with 10 bases between. The TCR comes from a girl aged 5 to 17 with multiple sclerosis. The chain couples TRBV29-1 to TRBJ1-2; D unresolved. Sequenced: blood. The DNA of the CDR3 is TGCAGCGTTGCCGGCCAGCTCTATGGCTACACCTTC. It translates to CSVAGQLYGYTF.